Listed below are T cell receptor beta chains from one sample, sequenced in a study of shared T cell receptors in the human thymus. Sequencing was performed with immunoSEQ multiplex PCR; in TCRdb, only in-frame clones are kept and a portion is missing. This repertoire shows about 400,000 clones, just under 95% found once; its top ten account for about 0.02%. The sequencing sample was made of thymocytes. These receptors all come from a human donor. Each CDR3 is given with its conserved first and last residue. Fields, in order: V gene, J gene, D gene, CDR3 protein. The D gene is left open where the match is weak.

v_call: TRBV28; j_call: TRBJ1-2; d_call: NA; cdr3_aa: CASSSNDSYANYGYTF
v_call: TRBV7-3; j_call: TRBJ2-6; d_call: NA; cdr3_aa: CASSLTPVKGFRRLNDGANVLTF
v_call: TRBV15; j_call: TRBJ2-7; d_call: NA; cdr3_aa: CATSRSGRGSYEQYF
v_call: TRBV28; j_call: TRBJ2-6; d_call: TRBD1; cdr3_aa: CASSSNSRGLGANVLTF
v_call: TRBV9; j_call: TRBJ2-2; d_call: TRBD1; cdr3_aa: CASSDLGQGPLRDTGELFF
v_call: TRBV7-2; j_call: TRBJ2-5; d_call: TRBD2; cdr3_aa: CASSSLGREQETQYF
v_call: TRBV6-5; j_call: TRBJ1-1; d_call: TRBD1; cdr3_aa: CASSTRDRAGTEAFF
v_call: TRBV6-1; j_call: TRBJ1-5; d_call: NA; cdr3_aa: CASSEKGYSNQPQHF
v_call: TRBV11-2; j_call: TRBJ2-3; d_call: NA; cdr3_aa: CASSLELLPSTDTQYF
v_call: TRBV18; j_call: TRBJ1-4; d_call: NA; cdr3_aa: CASSPTTGFEKLFF
v_call: TRBV29-1; j_call: TRBJ2-5; d_call: NA; cdr3_aa: CSVDRAGQETQYF
v_call: TRBV15; j_call: TRBJ2-1; d_call: TRBD2; cdr3_aa: CATSRDRGGPGLAGGTNEQFF